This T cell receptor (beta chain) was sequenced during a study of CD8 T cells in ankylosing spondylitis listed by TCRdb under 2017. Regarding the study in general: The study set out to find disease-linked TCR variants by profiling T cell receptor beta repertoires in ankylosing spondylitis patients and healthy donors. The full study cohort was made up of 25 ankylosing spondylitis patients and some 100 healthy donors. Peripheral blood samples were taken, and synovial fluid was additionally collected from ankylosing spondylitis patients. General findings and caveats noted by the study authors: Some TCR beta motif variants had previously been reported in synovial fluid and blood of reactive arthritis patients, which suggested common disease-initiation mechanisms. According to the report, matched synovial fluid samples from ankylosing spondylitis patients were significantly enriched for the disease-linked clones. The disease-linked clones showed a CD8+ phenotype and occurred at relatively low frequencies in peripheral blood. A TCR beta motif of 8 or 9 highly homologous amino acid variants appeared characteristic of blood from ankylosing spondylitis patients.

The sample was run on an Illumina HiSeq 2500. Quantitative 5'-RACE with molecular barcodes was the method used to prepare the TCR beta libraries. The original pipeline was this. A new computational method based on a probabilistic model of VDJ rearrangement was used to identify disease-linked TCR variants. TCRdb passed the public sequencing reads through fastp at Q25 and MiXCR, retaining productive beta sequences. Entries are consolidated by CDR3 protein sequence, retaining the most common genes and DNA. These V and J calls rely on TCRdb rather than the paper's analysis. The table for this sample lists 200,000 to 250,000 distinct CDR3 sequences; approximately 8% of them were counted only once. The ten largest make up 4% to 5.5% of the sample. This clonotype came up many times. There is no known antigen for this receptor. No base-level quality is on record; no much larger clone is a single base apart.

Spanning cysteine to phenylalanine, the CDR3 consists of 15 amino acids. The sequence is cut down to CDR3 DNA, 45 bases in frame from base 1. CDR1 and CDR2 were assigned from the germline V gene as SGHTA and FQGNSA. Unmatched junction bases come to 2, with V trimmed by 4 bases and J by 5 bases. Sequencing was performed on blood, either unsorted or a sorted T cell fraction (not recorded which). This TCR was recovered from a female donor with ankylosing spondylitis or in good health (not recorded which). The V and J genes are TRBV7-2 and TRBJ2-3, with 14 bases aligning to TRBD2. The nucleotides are TGTGCCAGCAGCTCGGGACTAGCGGGAGTAGATACGCAGTATTTT. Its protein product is CASSSGLAGVDTQYF.